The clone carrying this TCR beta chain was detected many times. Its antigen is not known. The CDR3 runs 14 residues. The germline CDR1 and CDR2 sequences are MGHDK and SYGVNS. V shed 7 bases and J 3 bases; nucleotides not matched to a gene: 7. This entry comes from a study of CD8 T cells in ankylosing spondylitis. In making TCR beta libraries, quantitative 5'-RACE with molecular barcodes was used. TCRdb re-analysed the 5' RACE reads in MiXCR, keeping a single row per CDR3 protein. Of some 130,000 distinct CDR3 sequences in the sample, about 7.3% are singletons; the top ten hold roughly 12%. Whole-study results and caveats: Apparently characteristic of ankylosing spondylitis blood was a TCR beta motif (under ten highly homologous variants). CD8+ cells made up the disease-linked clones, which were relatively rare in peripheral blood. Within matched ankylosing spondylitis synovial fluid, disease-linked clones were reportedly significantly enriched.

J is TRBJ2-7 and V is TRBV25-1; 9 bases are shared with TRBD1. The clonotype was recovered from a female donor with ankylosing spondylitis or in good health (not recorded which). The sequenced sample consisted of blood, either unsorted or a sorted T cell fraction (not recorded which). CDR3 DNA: TGTGCCAGCACCGGGACAGGGCTAAGCTACGAGCAGTACTTC. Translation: CASTGTGLSYEQYF.